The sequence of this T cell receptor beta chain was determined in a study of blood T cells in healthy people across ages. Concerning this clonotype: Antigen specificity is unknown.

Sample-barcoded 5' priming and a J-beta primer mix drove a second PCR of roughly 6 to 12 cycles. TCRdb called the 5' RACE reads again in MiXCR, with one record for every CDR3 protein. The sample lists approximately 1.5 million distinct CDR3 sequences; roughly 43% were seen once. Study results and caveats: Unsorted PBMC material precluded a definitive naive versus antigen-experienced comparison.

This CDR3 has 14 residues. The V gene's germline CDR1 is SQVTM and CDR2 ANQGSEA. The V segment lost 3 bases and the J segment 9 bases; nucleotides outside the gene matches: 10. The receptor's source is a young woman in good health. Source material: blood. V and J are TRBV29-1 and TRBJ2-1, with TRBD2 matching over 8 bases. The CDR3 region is CSVEGLVKSGEQFF. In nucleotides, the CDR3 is TGCAGCGTTGAGGGACTAGTTAAGTCGGGTGAGCAGTTCTTC.